The rows below give T cell receptor beta chains drawn from one sample of a study of cytomegalovirus exposure and HLA in healthy donors. TCRdb's table, derived via immunoSEQ multiplex PCR, lists solely in-frame clones and lacks some. The data show approximately 82,000 clones, 90% to 95% seen once. Sequences were obtained from PBMCs. The receptors were sampled from a man aged 18-30 years in good health and CMV-seronegative. Each CDR3 is given with its conserved first and last residue. D genes are given only for firm matches. The size entry is marked missing in some rows and otherwise reads once, few, many or a size class.

TRBJ2-4	NA	many	TRBV6-4	CASSVRAGTGDIQYF	TGTGCCAGCAGTGTCCGAGCAGGGACTGGGGACATTCAGTACTTC
TRBJ2-1	TRBD2	NA	TRBV11-2	CASSFLAGALIPNEQFF	TGTGCCAGCAGCTTCCTAGCGGGGGCCTTAATACCCAATGAGCAGTTCTTC
TRBJ2-7	TRBD2	NA	TRBV19	CASSIGTSGYEQYF	TGTGCCAGTAGTATCGGGACTAGCGGATACGAGCAGTACTTC
TRBJ2-1	NA	NA	TRBV6-5	CASSSLGGGGYNEQFF	TGTGCCAGCAGTTCACTAGGAGGGGGCGGTTACAATGAGCAGTTCTTC
TRBJ1-2	TRBD1	NA	TRBV20-1	CSAGTVPGYTF	TGCAGTGCCGGGACAGTACCTGGCTACACCTTC
TRBJ2-7	TRBD2	NA	TRBV2	CASSQGLVFHEQYF	TGTGCCAGCAGTCAGGGACTAGTCTTCCACGAGCAGTACTTC
TRBJ2-5	NA	NA	TRBV7-9	CASSLSNTGLQETQYF	TGTGCCAGCAGCTTATCGAACACAGGCCTCCAAGAGACCCAGTACTTC
TRBJ2-1	NA	NA	TRBV6-5	CASSPLGPNEQFF	TGTGCCAGCAGTCCCCTCGGTCCCAATGAGCAGTTCTTC
TRBJ2-1	NA	NA	TRBV29-1	CSAGSSYNEQFF	TGCAGCGCGGGATCTTCCTACAATGAGCAGTTCTTC
TRBJ2-4	NA	NA	TRBV5-1	CASSLAGVIAKNIQYF	TGCGCCAGCAGCTTGGCCGGGGTAATAGCCAAAAACATTCAGTACTTC
TRBJ2-1	NA	once	TRBV7-8	CASSLELALYNEQFF	TGTGCCAGCAGCTTAGAACTAGCTCTATACAATGAGCAGTTCTTC
TRBJ2-1	NA	NA	TRBV18	CASSPLAPAADEQFF	TGTGCCAGCTCACCACTGGCCCCCGCCGCCGATGAGCAGTTCTTC
TRBJ1-2	TRBD1	NA	TRBV4-1	CASSQDSGQGTSSYGYTF	TGCGCCAGCAGCCAAGATTCTGGACAGGGGACTTCCTCCTATGGCTACACCTTC
TRBJ2-7	TRBD2	NA	TRBV6-5	CASRLAGYSYEQYF	TGTGCCAGCAGGCTAGCGGGATACTCCTACGAGCAGTACTTC
TRBJ2-7	TRBD1	NA	TRBV6-1	CASSPGQGDYEQYF	TGTGCCAGCAGCCCGGGACAGGGGGACTACGAGCAGTACTTC
TRBJ2-7	NA	NA	TRBV12-5	CASGLGTISYEQYF	TGTGCTAGTGGTTTGGGGACAATCTCCTACGAGCAGTACTTC
TRBJ2-7	TRBD1	once	TRBV5-1	CASSPGTGGYEQYF	TGCGCCAGCAGCCCCGGGACAGGGGGCTACGAGCAGTACTTC
TRBJ2-7	TRBD1	once	TRBV5-1	CASSFSGQVYEQYF	TGCGCCAGCAGCTTTTCAGGACAGGTCTACGAGCAGTACTTC
TRBJ2-6	TRBD2	once	TRBV15	CATSTKKTSGDSGANVLTF	TGTGCCACCAGCACCAAAAAGACTAGCGGGGACTCTGGGGCCAACGTCCTGACTTTC
TRBJ1-1	NA	few	TRBV5-4	CASSLDAVKAFF	TGTGCCAGCAGCTTGGATGCAGTTAAAGCTTTCTTT
TRBJ1-6	NA	NA	TRBV25-1	CASSEYGRGKNSPLHF	TGTGCCAGCAGTGAATATGGTAGAGGGAAAAATTCACCCCTCCACTTT
TRBJ2-5	NA	NA	TRBV5-1	CASRMGVGGQETQYF	TGCGCCAGCAGAATGGGGGTAGGGGGTCAAGAGACCCAGTACTTC
TRBJ2-5	NA	NA	TRBV6-1	CASSEEVTDQETQYF	TGTGCCAGCAGTGAAGAAGTGACAGACCAAGAGACCCAGTACTTC
TRBJ2-3	NA	once	TRBV7-2	CASSLSSAYRSTDTQYF	TGTGCCAGCAGCTTGTCTAGCGCGTATCGCAGCACAGATACGCAGTATTTT
TRBJ1-2	NA	NA	TRBV27	CASSSGGGNNYGYTF	TGTGCCAGCAGTTCTGGGGGAGGGAACAACTATGGCTACACCTTC
TRBJ2-5	NA	NA	TRBV5-1	CASSFDGTGAQYF	TGCGCCAGCAGCTTTGACGGAACGGGGGCCCAGTACTTC